A selection of T cell receptor beta chains follows, all from one sample in a study of graft-versus-host responses after intestinal transplantation. These receptors have no identified antigens. Only in-frame clones appear in the TCRdb table, and some are missing; sequencing was by immunoSEQ multiplex PCR. The sample records about 93,000 clones, about four fifths being singletons. Sequences were derived from unstimulated CD4+ T cells sorted from spleen or lymph node cells, sampled before intestinal transplant. These receptors all stem from a human donor who received an intestinal transplant. Each CDR3 is given with its conserved first and last residue. A D gene is named only where the DNA matches it firmly. Part of the rows lack a size; the others show once, few, many or a class for expanded clones.

D: TRBD1
J: TRBJ2-6
size: many
V: TRBV29-1
CDR3: CSAGDRAGANVLTF
DNA: TGCAGCGCCGGGGACAGGGCTGGGGCCAACGTCCTGACTTTC

D: .
J: TRBJ1-5
size: .
V: TRBV6-7
CDR3: CASSYSKQAGNSNQPQHF
DNA: TGTGCCAGCAGTTACTCGAAGCAGGCGGGAAATAGCAATCAGCCCCAGCATTTT

D: TRBD1
J: TRBJ2-4
size: once
V: TRBV19
CDR3: CASSISTGQENIQYF
DNA: TGTGCCAGTAGTATCTCGACGGGACAGGAAAACATTCAGTACTTC

D: .
J: TRBJ2-3
size: .
V: TRBV6-1
CDR3: CASRQVTDTQYF
DNA: TGTGCCAGCCGGCAGGTCACAGATACGCAGTATTTT

D: TRBD1
J: TRBJ2-3
size: .
V: TRBV5-1
CDR3: CASSPDRAGDTQYF
DNA: TGCGCCAGCAGCCCCGACAGGGCGGGAGATACGCAGTATTTT

D: TRBD2
J: TRBJ2-5
size: .
V: TRBV29-1
CDR3: CSTVTSRQETQYF
DNA: TGCAGCACGGTGACTAGCCGACAAGAGACCCAGTACTTC

D: TRBD2
J: TRBJ2-1
size: .
V: TRBV5-1
CDR3: CASSIQGTSGRNEQFF
DNA: TGCGCCAGCAGCATACAAGGGACTAGCGGGAGAAATGAGCAGTTCTTC

D: .
J: TRBJ2-2
size: .
V: TRBV5-5
CDR3: CASSLRGLNTGELFF
DNA: TGTGCCAGCAGCTTGAGGGGATTGAACACCGGGGAGCTGTTTTTT

D: .
J: TRBJ1-1
size: .
V: TRBV6-1
CDR3: CASSEQGANTEAFF
DNA: TGTGCCAGCAGTGAGCAGGGCGCGAACACTGAAGCTTTCTTT

D: .
J: TRBJ1-6
size: .
V: TRBV6-5
CDR3: CASSPREQDSPLHF
DNA: TGTGCCAGCAGTCCCCGGGAGCAGGATTCACCCCTCCACTTT

D: TRBD1
J: TRBJ2-2
size: .
V: TRBV5-1
CDR3: CASSQLPGQGAIGELFF
DNA: TGCGCCAGCAGCCAGCTTCCGGGACAGGGGGCCATCGGGGAGCTGTTTTTT

D: .
J: TRBJ1-5
size: .
V: TRBV4-1
CDR3: CASSRPADQPQHF
DNA: TGCGCCAGCAGCCGGCCCGCCGATCAGCCCCAGCATTTT

D: TRBD2
J: TRBJ2-7
size: .
V: TRBV27
CDR3: CASTSGSVYEQYF
DNA: TGTGCCAGCACTAGCGGGAGCGTATACGAGCAGTACTTC

D: .
J: TRBJ2-2
size: .
V: TRBV5-1
CDR3: CASSLESHSNTGELFF
DNA: TGCGCCAGCAGCTTGGAGTCGCACTCGAACACCGGGGAGCTGTTTTTT

D: TRBD1
J: TRBJ2-5
size: .
V: TRBV4-1
CDR3: CASSQGRWAGGGETQYF
DNA: TGCGCCAGCAGCCAAGGGCGGTGGGCAGGGGGCGGGGAGACCCAGTACTTC

D: .
J: TRBJ2-3
size: once
V: TRBV5-4
CDR3: CASSYGGGKGTDTQYF
DNA: TGTGCCAGCAGCTATGGTGGCGGGAAAGGCACAGATACGCAGTATTTT

D: .
J: TRBJ1-5
size: few
V: TRBV19
CDR3: CASSALTGRQPQHF
DNA: TGTGCCAGTAGTGCCTTAACCGGCAGGCAGCCCCAGCATTTT

D: .
J: TRBJ2-7
size: .
V: TRBV6-6
CDR3: CASSYVGGSTYEQYF
DNA: TGTGCCAGCAGTTATGTGGGGGGATCTACATACGAGCAGTACTTC

D: .
J: TRBJ2-7
size: .
V: TRBV29-1
CDR3: CSVGGGRTTYEQYF
DNA: TGCAGCGTTGGTGGTGGGCGCACAACCTACGAGCAGTACTTC

D: TRBD2
J: TRBJ2-2
size: .
V: TRBV5-1
CDR3: CASSFGTSPNTGELFF
DNA: TGCGCCAGCAGCTTTGGGACTAGCCCTAACACCGGGGAGCTGTTTTTT

D: TRBD2
J: TRBJ2-1
size: .
V: TRBV2
CDR3: CAITRGGYGNEQFF
DNA: TGTGCCATCACCCGGGGGGGCTATGGTAATGAGCAGTTCTTC

D: .
J: TRBJ2-4
size: .
V: TRBV7-2
CDR3: CASSFGGAGKNIQYF
DNA: TGTGCCAGCAGCTTCGGCGGGGCGGGCAAAAACATTCAGTACTTC

D: TRBD2
J: TRBJ2-3
size: few
V: TRBV10-3
CDR3: CAISQASGLTDTQYF
DNA: TGTGCCATCAGTCAGGCTAGCGGGTTGACAGATACGCAGTATTTT

D: TRBD1
J: TRBJ1-3
size: .
V: TRBV29-1
CDR3: CSAQTGGNTIYF
DNA: TGCAGCGCCCAGACAGGGGGAAACACCATATATTTT

D: .
J: TRBJ2-3
size: .
V: TRBV5-1
CDR3: CASSPERLTDTQYF
DNA: TGCGCCAGCAGCCCCGAAAGACTCACAGATACGCAGTATTTT

D: .
J: TRBJ2-7
size: .
V: TRBV5-1
CDR3: CASSSGTYVVDEQYF
DNA: TGCGCCAGCAGCTCGGGGACATACGTGGTCGATGAGCAGTACTTC

D: TRBD2
J: TRBJ2-1
size: .
V: TRBV5-4
CDR3: CASSPQTSGGIYNEQFF
DNA: TGTGCCAGCAGCCCACAGACTAGCGGGGGGATTTACAATGAGCAGTTCTTC

D: .
J: TRBJ2-7
size: .
V: TRBV5-1
CDR3: CASSLGQRYDEQYF
DNA: TGCGCCAGCAGCCTTGGACAGAGGTATGACGAGCAGTACTTC

D: .
J: TRBJ1-2
size: once
V: TRBV2
CDR3: CASSPRDGYTF
DNA: TGTGCCAGCAGTCCCAGGGATGGCTACACCTTC

D: TRBD1
J: TRBJ1-2
size: .
V: TRBV5-6
CDR3: CASSFRGTDYGYTF
DNA: TGTGCCAGCAGTTTCAGAGGGACAGACTATGGCTACACCTTC

D: .
J: TRBJ1-5
size: .
V: TRBV20-1
CDR3: CSATPGGPQHF
DNA: TGCAGTGCCACCCCGGGTGGGCCCCAGCATTTT

D: TRBD2
J: TRBJ2-3
size: .
V: TRBV5-4
CDR3: CASSLGVRGGADTQYF
DNA: TGTGCCAGCAGCTTGGGTGTCCGGGGGGGTGCTGATACGCAGTATTTT

D: .
J: TRBJ1-4
size: .
V: TRBV6-1
CDR3: CASSEARPRDEKLFF
DNA: TGTGCCAGCAGTGAAGCTCGGCCACGGGATGAAAAACTGTTTTTT

D: .
J: TRBJ1-2
size: .
V: TRBV21-1
CDR3: CASSKGKNRDGYTF
DNA: TGTGCCAGCAGCAAAGGGAAAAACAGGGATGGCTACACCTTC

D: TRBD2
J: TRBJ2-1
size: .
V: TRBV7-3
CDR3: CASSPRGLAGYNEQFF
DNA: TGTGCCAGCAGCCCAAGGGGACTAGCGGGTTACAATGAGCAGTTCTTC

D: TRBD2
J: TRBJ2-3
size: .
V: TRBV10-3
CDR3: CAISAGLAGGGRTDTQYF
DNA: TGTGCCATCAGCGCGGGACTAGCGGGAGGAGGAAGGACAGATACGCAGTATTTT

D: TRBD1
J: TRBJ1-5
size: once
V: TRBV19
CDR3: CASSILDRGWQPQHF
DNA: TGTGCCAGTAGTATCTTGGACAGGGGCTGGCAGCCCCAGCATTTT

D: .
J: TRBJ2-3
size: .
V: TRBV2
CDR3: CASSGPPGRGVVKREQKGDTQYF
DNA: TGTGCCAGCAGTGGACCCCCAGGCCGGGGTGTGGTAAAACGGGAGCAGAAAGGAGATACGCAGTATTTT

D: .
J: TRBJ2-2
size: .
V: TRBV2
CDR3: CASRARRDTGELFF
DNA: TGTGCCAGCAGGGCCCGGCGGGACACCGGGGAGCTGTTTTTT

D: TRBD2
J: TRBJ2-3
size: .
V: TRBV19
CDR3: CASSTSGGTDTQYF
DNA: TGTGCCAGTAGCACTAGCGGTGGCACAGATACGCAGTATTTT

D: .
J: TRBJ2-2
size: .
V: TRBV9
CDR3: CASSMGLFGELFF
DNA: TGTGCCAGCAGCATGGGACTTTTCGGGGAGCTGTTTTTT

D: .
J: TRBJ2-1
size: few
V: TRBV6-5
CDR3: CASSYSVTGPHNEQFF
DNA: TGTGCCAGCAGTTACTCTGTGACAGGTCCCCACAATGAGCAGTTCTTC

D: TRBD1
J: TRBJ2-7
size: few
V: TRBV6-5
CDR3: CASSRTGGLYEQYF
DNA: TGTGCCAGCAGTCGGACAGGGGGCTTGTACGAGCAGTACTTC

D: TRBD1
J: TRBJ1-2
size: .
V: TRBV2
CDR3: CASSSGTGGYGYTF
DNA: TGTGCCAGCAGCTCCGGGACAGGGGGCTATGGCTACACCTTC

D: TRBD1
J: TRBJ1-1
size: few
V: TRBV2
CDR3: CASSKGQGLEAFF
DNA: TGTGCCAGCAGTAAAGGACAGGGGTTAGAAGCTTTCTTT